The 26 T cell receptor beta chains below all came from one sample that was sequenced in a study of beta chain features in type 1 diabetes. Study-level findings and limits: Shortening of TCRB CDR3s, moderate but significant, appeared in all four CD4+ subsets of Type 1 diabetes patients.

What these receptors recognize is not known. What was sequenced were expressed TCRB transcripts, since all of the isolated RNA had been reverse transcribed. TCRdb's copy holds only in-frame clones and misses some; the assay was immunoSEQ multiplex PCR. The top ten clones hold about 0.078% of a sample with under 300,000 clones, roughly 17% of them seen once. The specimen was naive CD4+ T cells from blood. These receptors all stem from a young man with type 1 diabetes.

This chain uses TRBV18 with TRBJ2-7, with D maybe TRBD2 (6 bases). The CDR3 spans 15 residues. Trimming cost V 0 bases and J 4 bases, with 13 bases left between them. From germline, CDR1 is KGHSH and CDR2 LQKENI. CDR3 nucleotides: TGTGCCAGCTCACCACCGGGGCGGGATAAGTACGAGCAGTACTTC. Its protein product is CASSPPGRDKYEQYF.

A remark on this clone: The same CDR3 can be traced to other DNA sequences in this sample. The rearrangement joins TRBV29-1 to TRBJ2-3; D is unclear. This CDR3 has 13 residues. Germline CDR1 reads SQVTM; CDR2 reads ANQGSEA. V was pared by 3 bases and J by 0 bases, with 7 bases between. CDR3 DNA: TGCAGCGTTGAGGTCCGTAGCACAGATACGCAGTATTTT. This encodes CSVEVRSTDTQYF.

This clone was counted a few times. J is TRBJ2-7 and V is TRBV28, with no clear D. Looked up from germline, CDR1 is MDHEN and CDR2 is SYDVKM. The CDR3 covers 12 residues. Deletions cut 2 bases from V and 5 bases from J, with 7 bases between. CDR3 in amino acids: CASSLPHDEQYF. CDR3 sequence (DNA): TGTGCCAGCAGTTTACCCCACGACGAGCAGTACTTC.

This clone has just a few counts. The CDR3: CASSEAGENTEAFF. Written as DNA, the CDR3 is TGTGCCAGCAGTGAAGCTGGGGAGAACACTGAAGCTTTCTTT. The chain employs TRBV2 and TRBJ1-1; no definite D call. The germline V gene encodes CDR1 SNHLY and CDR2 FYNNEI. The CDR3 totals 14 residues. The V and J ends lost 0 bases and 1 base respectively, with 6 bases between them.

For the CDR3, the DNA is TGTGCCAGCAGCTCAGGGGACAGGTCCTACGAGCAGTACTTC. This gives the protein CASSSGDRSYEQYF. The chain is built from TRBV9 and TRBJ2-7, with 8 bases identical to TRBD1. Trimming at V came to 4 bases and at J to 1 base, leaving 4 bases not matched to a gene. The germline gives CDR1 SGDLS, CDR2 YYNGEE. The CDR3 has 14 amino acids.

The chain's CDR3 is CASSLLTGGYNEQFF. The CDR3 DNA reads as TGTGCCAGCAGCTTACTTACAGGGGGATACAATGAGCAGTTCTTC. The chain combines TRBV7-3 with TRBJ2-1; 8 bases map to TRBD1. Germline loops: CDR1 SGHTA, CDR2 FQGTGA. CDR3 length: 15 amino acids. Trimming at V came to 2 bases and at J to 4 bases, leaving 4 bases not matched to a gene.

This chain connects TRBV9 to TRBJ1-1; D remains unclear. V was pared by 3 bases and J by 2 bases, with 11 bases between. The CDR3 has 14 residues. The germline V gene encodes CDR1 SGDLS and CDR2 YYNGEE. Written as DNA, the CDR3 is TGTGCCAGCAGCGCCCGGACCCGAAACACTGAAGCTTTCTTT. Amino acids: CASSARTRNTEAFF.

This clone was seen more than once but under ten times. The rearrangement uses TRBV20-1 and TRBJ1-2; D gene ambiguous. Germline values: CDR1 DFQATT, CDR2 SNEGSKA (reference sequence). Trimming took off 1 base at V and 8 bases at J, with 5 bases between the two ends. CDR3 length: 10 amino acids. The CDR3 region is CSARVGGYTF. Written as DNA, the CDR3 is TGCAGTGCTAGAGTGGGAGGCTACACCTTC.

The gene calls are TRBV15 and TRBJ1-2; TRBD1 agrees at 8 bases. The germline V gene has CDR1 LNHNV and CDR2 YYDKDF (reference sequence). J lost 4 bases, V lost 3 bases, and 1 base had no gene match. CDR3 length: 13 amino acids. The CDR3 reads CATSSGQGYGYTF. The CDR3 nucleotides are TGTGCCACCAGCAGCGGACAGGGCTATGGCTACACCTTC.

This clone was found a few times. At one end the junction does not follow the germline gene, possibly because of a read error. This CDR3 is CASIKEAGSFNEQFF. In DNA, the CDR3 is TGCGCCAGCATTAAAGAGGCAGGGTCCTTCAATGAGCAGTTCTTC. The V and J genes are TRBV5-1 and TRBJ2-1; the D gene is possibly TRBD1 (5 bases). This CDR3 spans 15 amino acids. Germline V lookup: CDR1 SGHRS, CDR2 YFSETQ.

The CDR3 reads CASSLQGVPQHF. In DNA, the CDR3 is TGTGCCAGCAGTCTTCAAGGCGTGCCCCAGCATTTT. This sequence joins TRBV6-5 and TRBJ1-5; no definite D call. The CDR3 sequence is 12 residues long. Trimming stripped 5 bases from V and 9 bases from J, with 11 bases between. Germline CDR1 and CDR2: MNHEY and SVGAGI.

This chain joins TRBV30 and TRBJ2-3, with TRBD2 matching over 10 bases. The CDR3 contains 16 residues. The junction had 7 bases not matched to a gene; V was cut back by 0 bases and J by 4 bases. Germline CDR1 is GTSNPN and CDR2 is SVGIG (reference sequence). The CDR3 is CAWSVGSSGSADTQYF. As DNA, the CDR3 is TGTGCCTGGAGTGTAGGTTCTAGCGGGAGTGCAGATACGCAGTATTTT. The full variable domain, its missing parts supplied by reference TRBV30 and TRBJ2-3, is SQTIHQWPATLVQPVGSPLSLECTVEGTSNPNLYWYRQAAGRGLQLLFYSVGIGQISSEVPQNLSASRPQDRQFILSSKKLLLSDSGFYLCAWSVGSSGSADTQYFGPGTRLTVL.

Only a few counts were recorded for this clone. The CDR3 region is CSVTGTRGRGRSGGDGYTF. CDR3 nucleotide sequence: TGCAGCGTGACAGGTACCCGAGGTCGCGGCCGAAGTGGTGGGGATGGCTACACCTTC. This sequence joins TRBV29-1 and TRBJ1-2, with D perhaps TRBD1 (6 bases). CDR1 and CDR2 (germline): SQVTM, ANQGSEA. The V end lost 6 bases, the J end lost 6 bases, and 35 bases lay between the germline ends. CDR3 length: 19 residues.

This clone was detected a few times. The gene calls are TRBV30 and TRBJ2-5; D possibly matches TRBD1 or TRBD2 (5 bases each). The assigned J gene may be wrong: the sequence end matches TRBJ2-7 better. The length of the CDR3 is 12 residues. The germline CDR1 and CDR2 sequences are GTSNPN and SVGIG (reference sequence). CDR3 protein: CAWGRDGYEQYF. CDR3 bases: TGTGCCTGGGGCCGGGACGGATACGAGCAGTACTTC.

This clone was found a few times. The genes are TRBV30 and TRBJ1-5; no clear D. Trimming stripped 1 base from V and 2 bases from J, with 12 bases between. The germline V gene has CDR1 GTSNPN and CDR2 SVGIG (reference sequence). The CDR3 has 15 amino acids. The CDR3 protein is CAWSGGTVRNQPQHF. Written as DNA, the CDR3 is TGTGCCTGGAGTGGGGGTACAGTTCGCAATCAGCCCCAGCATTTT.

This chain links TRBV28 with TRBJ2-5; D remains ambiguous. Deletions cut 7 bases from V and 2 bases from J, with 14 bases between. CDR1 MDHEN and CDR2 SYDVKM come from the germline V gene. The CDR3 runs 14 residues. CDR3 loop: CASTGSGTQETQYF. CDR3 nucleotides: TGTGCCAGCACGGGTTCAGGTACTCAAGAGACCCAGTACTTC.

Only a few counts were recorded for this clone. The chain is built from TRBV2 and TRBJ2-2; 8 bases are shared with TRBD1. The V segment lost 5 bases and the J segment 2 bases; nucleotides outside the gene matches: 4. The V gene's germline CDR1 is SNHLY and CDR2 FYNNEI. This CDR3 region has 15 residues. The CDR3 loop is CASSSDRGNTGELFF. The DNA for the CDR3 is TGTGCCAGCAGTTCCGACAGGGGTAACACCGGGGAGCTGTTTTTT.

As concerns this clone: The sample carries other DNA sequences with the same CDR3. This chain connects TRBV4-1 to TRBJ2-5; no definite D call. Germline CDR1 is MGHRA and CDR2 is YSYEKL. The length of the CDR3 is 13 residues. With 1 base removed from V and 4 bases from J, the gap between germline ends came to 7 bases. CDR3 sequence: CASSQAGPETQYF. CDR3 coding DNA: TGCGCCAGCAGCCAAGCTGGGCCAGAGACCCAGTACTTC.

The rearrangement uses TRBV30 and TRBJ2-7, with D tentatively TRBD2 (6 bases). The CDR3 loop spans 14 amino acids. Per the germline V gene, CDR1 is GTSNPN and CDR2 is SVGIG (reference sequence). Trimming shortened V by 3 bases and J by 1 base, and 13 bases separated the two germline ends. The CDR3 coding sequence is TGTGCCTGGAGACCCCGGGACTTTTCCTACGAGCAGTACTTC. The encoded protein is CAWRPRDFSYEQYF.

This clone was counted between two and nine times. V gene TRBV21-1 combines with J gene TRBJ2-3; TRBD2 is the table's D call, not checked against the DNA. TRBV21-1 is annotated as a pseudogene. This CDR3 has 13 amino acids. DNA for the CDR3: TGTGCCAGCAGCGCTCTAAGCACAGATACGCAGTATTTT. It translates to CASSALSTDTQYF.

This clone was seen more than once but under ten times. The chain carries TRBV28 and TRBJ2-1; D may match TRBD1 or TRBD2 (5 bases each). The V gene lost 11 bases and the J gene lost 2 bases, with 22 bases spanning the gap. The CDR3 is 16 residues long. Germline values: CDR1 MDHEN, CDR2 SYDVKM. The CDR3 DNA reads as TGTGCCTCTAACCCGCCGGGGACGGTCGCCTACAATGAGCAGTTCTTC. Amino acid sequence: CASNPPGTVAYNEQFF.

This clone was observed a handful of times. J is TRBJ2-2 and V is TRBV29-1; D is unclear. The CDR3 loop spans 14 amino acids. The germline V gene encodes CDR1 SQVTM and CDR2 ANQGSEA. The germline V and J ends were trimmed by 2 bases and 0 bases, with 7 bases remaining between them. The CDR3 region is CSVEKTSNTGELFF. In DNA, the CDR3 is TGCAGCGTTGAAAAAACTTCGAACACCGGGGAGCTGTTTTTT.

The chain couples TRBV7-9 to TRBJ1-2, with TRBD1 matching 7 bases. The CDR3 totals 13 residues. CDR1 and CDR2 from the germline V gene are SEHNR and FQNEAQ (reference sequence). Trimming at V came to 5 bases and at J to 5 bases, leaving 5 bases not matched to a gene. This CDR3 is CASSPRDSYGYTF. The CDR3 nucleotides are TGTGCCAGCAGCCCACGGGACAGTTATGGCTACACCTTC. The full variable domain, completed using reference TRBV7-9 and TRBJ1-2, is DTGVSQNPRHKITKRGQNVTFRCDPISEHNRLYWYRQTLGQGPEFLTYFQNEAQLEKSRLLSDRFSAERPKGSFSTLEIQRTEQGDSAMYLCASSPRDSYGYTFGSGTRLTVV.

This clone was counted between two and nine times. The chain recombines TRBV29-1 with TRBJ2-7, with 7 bases aligning to TRBD1. Germline trimming cut 4 bases from V and 6 bases from J; bases unmatched to any gene: 3. Germline V lookup: CDR1 SQVTM, CDR2 ANQGSEA. This CDR3 has 11 residues. The CDR3: CSVASGGEQYF. CDR3 in DNA: TGCAGCGTTGCATCAGGGGGCGAGCAGTACTTC.

This rearrangement joins TRBV15 to TRBJ2-1, with 9 nucleotides matching TRBD2. Germline V lookup: CDR1 LNHNV, CDR2 YYDKDF (reference sequence). The CDR3 extends over 12 amino acids. Losses at the gene ends were 4 bases for V and 15 bases for J; bases not matched to a gene: 7. The CDR3 DNA follows: TGTGCCACCAGCACGAATAGCGGGAGTACGTTCTTC. It translates to CATSTNSGSTFF. The full variable domain, rest sourced from reference TRBV15 and TRBJ2-1, is DAMVIQNPRYQVTQFGKPVTLSCSQTLNHNVMYWYQQKSSQAPKLLFHYYDKDFNNEADTPDNFQSRRPNTSFCFLDIRSPGLGDTAMYLCATSTNSGSTFFGPGTRLTVL.

The V gene is TRBV30, the J gene TRBJ2-7, with D possibly TRBD2 on 5 matching bases. Germline assignment: CDR1 GTSNPN and CDR2 SVGIG (reference sequence). V was pared by 0 bases and J by 6 bases, with 9 bases between. The CDR3 loop spans 12 amino acids. The CDR3 protein is CAWSVRGLEQYF. CDR3 bases: TGTGCCTGGAGTGTACGCGGGCTCGAGCAGTACTTC.